These T cell receptor beta chains were read from a single sample in a study of CD8 T cells in ankylosing spondylitis. TCRdb redid the calling of the 5' RACE reads with MiXCR, one entry per CDR3 protein. The sample consists of 180,000 or so distinct CDR3 sequences, 11% of them appearing once. Sequenced: blood, either unsorted or a sorted T cell fraction (not recorded which). The receptors derive from a male donor with ankylosing spondylitis or in good health (not recorded which). Each CDR3 is given without its conserved first and last residue.

V: TRBV20-1
J: TRBJ1-5
CDR3: SAIGTGNQPQH

V: TRBV28
J: TRBJ2-7
CDR3: ASSPQEGLGPYEQY

V: TRBV28
J: TRBJ1-2
CDR3: ASSFFYTAGGYT

V: TRBV7-2
J: TRBJ1-1
CDR3: ASRRDRENTEAF

V: TRBV5-1
J: TRBJ2-4
CDR3: ASSLSPLLAKTIQY

V: TRBV6-1
J: TRBJ2-1
CDR3: ASSMTGTLYNEQF

V: TRBV6-6
J: TRBJ2-7
CDR3: ASSWTPTYEQY

V: TRBV14
J: TRBJ2-5
CDR3: ASSQDPASGWETQY

V: TRBV5-1
J: TRBJ2-3
CDR3: ASSLTSGETDTQY

V: TRBV6-1
J: TRBJ2-7
CDR3: ASIPGTAAYEQY

V: TRBV20-1
J: TRBJ1-5
CDR3: SARESGNQPQH

V: TRBV29-1
J: TRBJ2-1
CDR3: SVERLWRGEQF

V: TRBV25-1
J: TRBJ2-3
CDR3: ASSEYASGGGTDTQY

V: TRBV5-8
J: TRBJ2-3
CDR3: ASSLKGKDTQY

V: TRBV5-4
J: TRBJ1-1
CDR3: ASSPQTGNTEAF

V: TRBV7-2
J: TRBJ1-2
CDR3: ASSLNGGGYT

V: TRBV20-1
J: TRBJ2-1
CDR3: SARGKRGHNEQF

V: TRBV19
J: TRBJ1-1
CDR3: ASSARGLNTEAF

V: TRBV10-3
J: TRBJ2-7
CDR3: AISESGKAYEQY

V: TRBV14
J: TRBJ1-6
CDR3: ASSQDGNSPLH

V: TRBV5-4
J: TRBJ2-2
CDR3: ASSKNTGELF

V: TRBV19
J: TRBJ2-6
CDR3: ASSIGRGSGANVLT

V: TRBV20-1
J: TRBJ1-5
CDR3: SASTQGSQPQH

V: TRBV25-1
J: TRBJ2-7
CDR3: ASSERAYEQY

V: TRBV27
J: TRBJ2-2
CDR3: ASSLLTAQGTGELF

V: TRBV6-2/TRBV6-3
J: TRBJ2-7
CDR3: ASSPLRGKSYEQY

V: TRBV5-4
J: TRBJ2-1
CDR3: ASSLPGGGYNEQF

V: TRBV5-1
J: TRBJ1-1
CDR3: ASSLARGANTEAF

V: TRBV4-3
J: TRBJ2-6
CDR3: ASSHRNPGANVLT

V: TRBV21-1
J: TRBJ1-4
CDR3: ASSKVAQDRSTHEKLF

V: TRBV18
J: TRBJ1-1
CDR3: ASSPSGGEAF

V: TRBV18
J: TRBJ1-1
CDR3: ASSQGADTEAF

V: TRBV20-1
J: TRBJ2-1
CDR3: SARDLKRAGPYNEQF

V: TRBV9
J: TRBJ2-3
CDR3: ASSGEMDTQY

V: TRBV7-7
J: TRBJ2-5
CDR3: ASSPGSQETQY

V: TRBV20-1
J: TRBJ2-1
CDR3: SARDSTSSHTYNEQF

V: TRBV5-1
J: TRBJ2-7
CDR3: ASSLKGAVYEQY

V: TRBV6-2/TRBV6-3
J: TRBJ2-1
CDR3: ASSGRATGSEQF

V: TRBV20-1
J: TRBJ2-7
CDR3: SASPGARPAEQY

V: TRBV3-1
J: TRBJ1-4
CDR3: ASSQGRRLWEKLF

V: TRBV5-1
J: TRBJ2-1
CDR3: ASSLRATFNEQF

V: TRBV12-3/TRBV12-4
J: TRBJ2-5
CDR3: ASSLRSDQETQY

V: TRBV9
J: TRBJ2-3
CDR3: ASSGQGARTDTQY

V: TRBV11-2
J: TRBJ1-1
CDR3: ASSSHRGRTEAF

V: TRBV7-2
J: TRBJ2-7
CDR3: ASSPTHREVYEQY

V: TRBV7-2
J: TRBJ1-5
CDR3: ASSSRGETGGGQPQH

V: TRBV6-2/TRBV6-3
J: TRBJ2-3
CDR3: ASSSLLAWSTDTQY

V: TRBV29-1
J: TRBJ1-1
CDR3: SVGTQNTEAF

V: TRBV18
J: TRBJ2-1
CDR3: ASSPRVSMTNNEQF

V: TRBV21-1
J: TRBJ2-1
CDR3: ASTTGGRRF

V: TRBV12-3/TRBV12-4
J: TRBJ2-7
CDR3: ASSPKSSSSYEQY

V: TRBV5-1
J: TRBJ2-5
CDR3: ASSTGTGEETQY

V: TRBV20-1
J: TRBJ2-4
CDR3: SAVGLGTNIQY

V: TRBV14
J: TRBJ1-4
CDR3: ASSQDTTVATNEKLF

V: TRBV12-3/TRBV12-4
J: TRBJ2-3
CDR3: ATPGKLLYTDTQY

V: TRBV18
J: TRBJ1-6
CDR3: ASSPPSFEGNSPLH

V: TRBV24-1
J: TRBJ2-7
CDR3: ATSDSGRVGEQY

V: TRBV20-1
J: TRBJ2-5
CDR3: SARTSGFQETQY

V: TRBV20-1
J: TRBJ2-5
CDR3: SAFHPTGAGQETQY

V: TRBV12-3/TRBV12-4
J: TRBJ2-3
CDR3: ASSLYGGDGTDTQY